These T cell receptor beta chains were read from a single sample in a study of blood T cell repertoires in COVID-19. Sequencing was performed with immunoSEQ multiplex PCR; in TCRdb, only in-frame clones are kept and a portion is missing. The sample includes about 80,000 clones, more than 75% of them seen just once. Sequenced sample: peripheral blood. The receptor source for this set is a human donor in a cohort sampled during active COVID-19. Each CDR3 is given with its conserved first and last residue. A D gene is named only where the DNA matches it firmly. Clone size, where shown, is once, few, many, or a class for clones that have expanded.

TRBD2,TRBV10-3,TRBJ2-5,NA,CAISGGGGVSGTQYF,TGTGCCATCAGTGGCGGCGGGGGGGTATCCGGGACCCAGTACTTC
NA,TRBV11-2,TRBJ2-2,NA,CASSLDTTGELFF,TGTGCCAGCAGCTTAGACACTACCGGGGAGCTGTTTTTT
NA,TRBV7-9,TRBJ1-2,NA,CATFTGDGYTF,TGTGCCACTTTCACGGGGGATGGCTACACCTTC
NA,TRBV5-5,TRBJ1-5,NA,CASSFARGSNQPQHF,TGTGCCAGCAGCTTCGCTCGGGGGAGCAATCAGCCCCAGCATTTT
NA,TRBV9,TRBJ2-2,NA,CASSVVEQNTGELFF,TGTGCCAGCAGCGTAGTTGAGCAGAACACCGGGGAGCTGTTTTTT
NA,TRBV10-3,TRBJ2-1,NA,CAISAGLSGTSDNEQFF,TGTGCCATCAGTGCGGGGCTCTCCGGGACTTCTGACAATGAGCAGTTCTTC
TRBD1,TRBV6-5,TRBJ1-2,NA,CASRAGTAQYYGYTF,TGTGCCAGCAGGGCCGGGACAGCACAATACTATGGCTACACCTTC
NA,TRBV5-1,TRBJ2-7,NA,CASSPQEYEQYF,TGCGCCAGCAGCCCACAGGAATACGAGCAGTACTTC
TRBD1,TRBV5-6,TRBJ2-2,NA,CASSARGKAGELFF,TGTGCCAGCAGCGCCAGGGGGAAGGCCGGGGAGCTGTTTTTT
NA,TRBV7-9,TRBJ1-1,NA,CASSLSVNTEAFF,TGTGCCAGCAGCTTATCCGTGAACACTGAAGCTTTCTTT
NA,TRBV5-6,TRBJ2-7,NA,CASSLYLTYEQYF,TGTGCCAGCAGCTTGTACCTAACCTACGAGCAGTACTTC
TRBD2,TRBV28,TRBJ2-1,NA,CASSFAAGGPYNEQFF,TGTGCCAGCAGTTTCGCGGCGGGGGGGCCGTACAATGAGCAGTTCTTC
TRBD2,TRBV27,TRBJ2-5,NA,CASTLTSGVSETQYF,TGTGCCAGCACCCTAACTAGCGGGGTTTCGGAGACCCAGTACTTC
NA,TRBV5-1,TRBJ1-2,NA,CASSPGIGFDGYTF,TGCGCCAGCAGCCCCGGGATAGGGTTTGATGGCTACACCTTC
NA,TRBV6-4,TRBJ2-3,once,CASRGAGDTQYF,TGTGCCAGCCGGGGGGCTGGAGATACGCAGTATTTT
TRBD1,TRBV7-4,TRBJ2-4,NA,CASSLAWDRVNIQYF,TGTGCCAGCAGCTTAGCGTGGGACAGGGTGAACATTCAGTACTTC
NA,TRBV5-1,TRBJ2-7,NA,CASSLDFSLGYEQYF,TGCGCCAGCAGCTTGGATTTTAGCCTGGGCTACGAGCAGTACTTC
NA,TRBV27,TRBJ2-3,once,CASSLSVADTQYF,TGTGCCAGCAGTTTATCGGTTGCGGATACGCAGTATTTT
NA,TRBV18,TRBJ1-1,once,CASSPEGRTEAFF,TGTGCCAGCTCGCCGGAGGGTCGGACTGAAGCTTTCTTT
NA,TRBV5-1,TRBJ2-1,NA,CASSQDPGAYNEQFF,TGCGCCAGCAGCCAAGACCCCGGGGCCTACAATGAGCAGTTCTTC
NA,TRBV16,TRBJ2-7,NA,CASSQSGHDYEQYF,TGTGCCAGCAGCCAATCTGGGCACGACTACGAGCAGTACTTC
NA,TRBV14,TRBJ2-7,few,CASSQLPGYSYEQYF,TGTGCCAGCAGCCAACTACCCGGGTACTCCTACGAGCAGTACTTC
NA,TRBV4-2,TRBJ1-6,NA,CASSRVVNSPLHF,TGTGCCAGCAGCCGAGTCGTTAATTCACCCCTCCACTTT
TRBD1,TRBV19,TRBJ1-1,NA,CATRTGLNTEAFF,TGTGCCACCCGGACAGGGCTGAACACTGAAGCTTTCTTT
TRBD1,TRBV28,TRBJ1-2,NA,CASSPSMDRAYGYTF,TGTGCCAGCTCCCCGTCCATGGACAGGGCCTATGGCTACACCTTC
TRBD1,TRBV7-9,TRBJ2-7,NA,CASSLEPRDRGAYEQYF,TGTGCCAGCAGCTTAGAACCCCGGGACAGGGGTGCCTACGAGCAGTACTTC
TRBD1,TRBV10-3,TRBJ1-5,NA,CAISLDRGNQPQHF,TGTGCCATCTCTTTGGACAGGGGTAATCAGCCCCAGCATTTT
TRBD1,TRBV7-9,TRBJ1-2,NA,CASSLAQAGGAYGYTF,TGTGCCAGCAGCTTAGCGCAGGCAGGGGGCGCCTATGGCTACACCTTC
NA,TRBV3-1/TRBV3-2,TRBJ2-7,NA,CASRIDRKKPYEQYF,TGTGCCAGCAGAATCGACAGGAAAAAGCCCTACGAGCAGTACTTC
TRBD2,TRBV6-2/TRBV6-3,TRBJ2-1,NA,CASSTGTSGVYNEQFF,TGTGCCAGCAGCACCGGGACTAGCGGGGTATACAATGAGCAGTTCTTC
NA,TRBV30,TRBJ2-7,NA,CAWRARGPSSYEQYF,TGTGCCTGGCGGGCCAGGGGCCCGAGCTCCTACGAGCAGTACTTC
NA,TRBV7-2,TRBJ2-7,NA,CASSLGGISYEQYF,TGTGCCAGCAGCTTAGGTGGCATTTCCTACGAGCAGTACTTC
TRBD2,TRBV3-1/TRBV3-2,TRBJ2-5,NA,CASSQGWTSAPATQYF,TGTGCCAGCAGCCAAGGATGGACTAGCGCTCCCGCGACCCAGTACTTC
NA,TRBV29-1,TRBJ1-2,NA,CSALPLNRADCTF,TGCAGCGCCCTACCCCTAAACAGGGCTGATTGCACCTTC
NA,TRBV7-2,TRBJ1-2,NA,CASSLVSYGYTF,TGTGCCAGCAGCTTAGTTAGCTATGGCTACACCTTC
NA,TRBV28,TRBJ1-1,NA,CASSTPGGVNTEAFF,TGTGCCAGCAGCACACCGGGGGGGGTGAACACTGAAGCTTTCTTT
NA,TRBV5-6,TRBJ1-3,NA,CASSSYTGQPGNTIYF,TGTGCCAGCAGCTCCTACACAGGGCAACCTGGAAACACCATATATTTT
NA,TRBV19,TRBJ1-6,NA,CASSRDTINSPLHF,TGTGCCAGTAGCCGGGACACAATTAATTCACCCCTCCACTTT
NA,TRBV11-1,TRBJ2-6,NA,CASSSTPGSGANVLTF,TGTGCCAGCAGCTCCACCCCAGGGTCTGGGGCCAACGTCCTGACTTTC
NA,TRBV5-6,TRBJ1-4,NA,CASSGGWTANEKLFF,TGTGCCAGCAGCGGCGGGTGGACGGCTAATGAAAAACTGTTTTTT
NA,TRBV5-1,TRBJ2-1,NA,CASSLRGGAGADEQFF,TGCGCCAGCAGCTTACGAGGCGGGGCCGGGGCGGATGAGCAGTTCTTC
NA,TRBV30,TRBJ2-2,NA,CAWRAQGYTGELFF,TGTGCCTGGAGGGCACAGGGATACACCGGGGAGCTGTTTTTT
TRBD1,TRBV19,TRBJ2-7,NA,CASSTGQHSYEQYF,TGTGCCAGTAGTACGGGACAGCACTCCTACGAGCAGTACTTC
TRBD1,TRBV5-1,TRBJ2-3,NA,CASSWRGQGKDTQYF,TGCGCCAGCAGCTGGAGGGGACAGGGAAAAGATACGCAGTATTTT
NA,TRBV27,TRBJ1-1,NA,CASSLSGDTEAFF,TGTGCCAGCAGTTTATCTGGAGACACTGAAGCTTTCTTT
NA,TRBV7-9,TRBJ2-6,once,CASSDRLSGANVLTF,TGTGCCAGCAGCGACAGACTCTCTGGGGCCAACGTCCTGACTTTC
NA,TRBV28,TRBJ1-1,NA,CASNIALRNTEAFF,TGTGCCAGCAATATCGCCCTAAGAAACACTGAAGCTTTCTTT
NA,TRBV30,TRBJ1-1,NA,CAWSGLSTEAFF,TGTGCCTGGAGTGGCCTGAGCACTGAAGCTTTCTTT